The rows below give T cell receptor beta chains drawn from one sample of a study of T cell responses to AZD1222 COVID-19 vaccine. TCRdb keeps only in-frame clones here, not all; method: immunoSEQ multiplex PCR. The table includes around 90,000 clones, roughly 85% detected once. This material consisted of peripheral blood, taken on day 0 of AZD1222 vaccination. All receptors derive from an adult in good health. CDR3s include the opening cysteine and the closing phenylalanine or tryptophan. D genes are given only for firm matches. Clone size is not always given. Where it is, it says once, few, many or a class for expanded clones.

TRBV2	TRBJ1-1	.	.	15	TGTGCCAGCAGTTTCGCGACAGGACGGAACACTGAAGCTTTCTTT	CASSFATGRNTEAFF
TRBV19	TRBJ1-1	.	.	12	TGTGCCAGTAAACACCCTAACACTGAAGCTTTCTTT	CASKHPNTEAFF
TRBV7-9	TRBJ2-1	.	.	14	TGTGCCAGCAGCCTCTCCAGGGGCCAAGGATTGTGGTTCTTC	CASSLSRGQGLWFF
TRBV5-1	TRBJ2-5	.	.	15	TGCGCCAGCAGCTTGGACGGCAGGCCACAAGAGACCCAGTACTTC	CASSLDGRPQETQYF
TRBV6-2/TRBV6-3	TRBJ2-3	.	once	12	TGTGCCAGCAGTTCCTTCACAGATACGCAGTATTTT	CASSSFTDTQYF
TRBV4-1	TRBJ1-2	.	.	18	TGCGCCAGCAGCCAAGAAATAATTAACAGGGAGGTTGACTATGGCTACACCTTC	CASSQEIINREVDYGYTF
TRBV4-2	TRBJ2-7	.	.	13	TGTGCCAGCAGCCGGGACCTCTTCTACGAGCAGTACTTC	CASSRDLFYEQYF
TRBV5-6	TRBJ1-6	.	.	15	TGTGCCAGCAGACTGACAGGAAATTATAATTCACCCCTCCACTTT	CASRLTGNYNSPLHF
TRBV19	TRBJ2-2	.	.	15	TGTGCCAGTAGTAAACTAGGGGCGCCCGATGGGGAGCTGTTTTTT	CASSKLGAPDGELFF
TRBV2	TRBJ1-3	.	.	14	TGTGCCAGCAGAGACAGTTACTCTGGAAACACCATATATTTT	CASRDSYSGNTIYF
TRBV25-1	TRBJ2-1	TRBD2	.	16	TGTGCCAGCAGCGGGACTAGCGGGACCGTCTACAATGAGCAGTTCTTC	CASSGTSGTVYNEQFF
TRBV5-8	TRBJ1-4	.	.	14	TGTGCCAGCAGCTTAGGAGTGGCAAATGAAAAACTGTTTTTT	CASSLGVANEKLFF
TRBV10-3	TRBJ2-1	TRBD2	.	16	TGTGCCATCAGCCCTATAACTAGCGGGGACGCCAATGAGCAGTTCTTC	CAISPITSGDANEQFF
TRBV27	TRBJ1-4	.	.	14	TGTGCCAGCAGTTTGGATGCAACTAATGAAAAACTGTTTTTT	CASSLDATNEKLFF
TRBV5-8	TRBJ1-1	.	.	14	TGTGCCAGCAGCCTCAGACAAGTTGACACTGAAGCTTTCTTT	CASSLRQVDTEAFF
TRBV19	TRBJ1-1	.	.	14	TGTGCCAGTAGTATACACCAGAAGAACACTGAAGCTTTCTTT	CASSIHQKNTEAFF
TRBV30	TRBJ1-2	.	.	14	TGTGCCTGGAATGTCCGGGGACGGACCTATGGCTACACCTTC	CAWNVRGRTYGYTF
TRBV3-1/TRBV3-2	TRBJ2-3	.	once	13	TGTGCCAGCCGGTCTAGTGGCACAGATACGCAGTATTTT	CASRSSGTDTQYF
TRBV5-8	TRBJ1-2	TRBD1	.	17	TGTGCCAGCAGCTTGGCCGTTTTGGGACAGGGGCTGCATGGCTACACCTTC	CASSLAVLGQGLHGYTF
TRBV4-3	TRBJ2-1	TRBD2	.	14	TGCGCCAGCAGTGAACTAGCGAAACACAATGAGCAGTTCTTC	CASSELAKHNEQFF
TRBV19	TRBJ1-5	.	.	17	TGTGCCAGTAGTATTTCGTCGGCAGGAAGATCCAATCAGCCCCAGCATTTT	CASSISSAGRSNQPQHF
TRBV11-3	TRBJ2-5	TRBD1	.	15	TGTGCCAGCAGCTTAGAGGGACAGGGAGGAGAGACCCAGTACTTC	CASSLEGQGGETQYF
TRBV12-5	TRBJ2-5	.	.	13	TGTGCTAGTTCGCGACAGGACCAAGAGACCCAGTACTTC	CASSRQDQETQYF
TRBV7-6	TRBJ2-7	.	.	15	TGTGCCAGCAGCTTAGCAGAGGGAATTCCCTACGAGCAGTACTTC	CASSLAEGIPYEQYF
TRBV5-1	TRBJ2-2	.	few	16	TGCGCCAGCAGCTTGGCTACTAGCCGGAACACCGGGGAGCTGTTTTTT	CASSLATSRNTGELFF
TRBV7-9	TRBJ2-5	.	once	14	TGTGCCAGCAGCCCATGGGACAATAAAGAGACCCAGTACTTC	CASSPWDNKETQYF
TRBV10-2	TRBJ2-2	.	.	15	TGCGCCAGCAGTACCGGAGGGGGCGTAACCGGGGAGCTGTTTTTT	CASSTGGGVTGELFF
TRBV15	TRBJ1-1	TRBD1	.	14	TGTGCCACCAGCAGGGCTGACAGGGGGACTGAAGCTTTCTTT	CATSRADRGTEAFF
TRBV7-3	TRBJ2-1	.	.	12	TGTGCCAGCAGCTCATCCATGGGGGAGCAGTTCTTC	CASSSSMGEQFF
TRBV7-2	TRBJ1-4	.	.	16	TGTGCCAGCAGCTTAGAGCGCGGGAATACTAATGAAAAACTGTTTTTT	CASSLERGNTNEKLFF
TRBV3-1/TRBV3-2	TRBJ1-2	.	.	17	TGTGCCAGCAGCCAAGATCTGGCAAGTGATAGAAACTATGGCTACACCTTC	CASSQDLASDRNYGYTF
TRBV11-1	TRBJ1-4	.	.	13	TGTGCCAGCACCCCAGGGGTAGAAGAAAAACTGTTTTTT	CASTPGVEEKLFF
TRBV6-5	TRBJ2-7	.	.	13	TGTGCCAGCAGCCCCTGGGGAGAGGACGAGCAGTACTTC	CASSPWGEDEQYF
TRBV5-8	TRBJ2-7	TRBD1	.	13	TGTGCCAGCAGACGGGACAGCCCCTACGAGCAGTACTTC	CASRRDSPYEQYF
TRBV6-2/TRBV6-3	TRBJ2-6	.	.	19	TGTGCCAGCAGTAAGCGCCCGTCGACGGACGCCCCTGGGGCCAACGTCCTGACTTTC	CASSKRPSTDAPGANVLTF
TRBV20-1	TRBJ1-1	TRBD1	.	14	TGCAGTGCTAGTCAGGGGGCTGAGGGCACTGAAGCTTTCTTT	CSASQGAEGTEAFF
TRBV3-1/TRBV3-2	TRBJ2-3	TRBD2	.	16	TGTGCCAGCAGCCCGCAGGGACTAGCGGGGAAGGATACGCAGTATTTT	CASSPQGLAGKDTQYF
TRBV12-3/TRBV12-4	TRBJ1-2	.	.	12	TGTGCCAGCAGTTTGGGGGGGGCTGGCTACACCTTC	CASSLGGAGYTF
TRBV7-8	TRBJ2-7	.	.	12	TGTGCCAGCAGCCCGACTAGTTGGGAGCAGTACTTC	CASSPTSWEQYF
TRBV27	TRBJ1-6	.	.	15	TGTGCCAGCAGACTTGGAGGTCTCAATAATTCACCCCTCCACTTT	CASRLGGLNNSPLHF
TRBV30	TRBJ2-2	.	.	14	TGTGCCTGGAGTGTGTTGGTAGGGGCCGGGGAGCTGTTTTTT	CAWSVLVGAGELFF
TRBV19	TRBJ2-7	.	.	16	TGTGCCAGTAGTACTCCTAACAGGGGGGGAACCTACGAGCAGTACTTC	CASSTPNRGGTYEQYF
TRBV18	TRBJ2-7	TRBD2	few	18	TGTGCCAGCTCGACCGGGACTAGCGGCCGTCGAGTGGGAAACGAGCAGTACTTC	CASSTGTSGRRVGNEQYF
TRBV4-1	TRBJ2-7	TRBD1	.	15	TGCGCCAGCAGCCAAGATCGGGGACAGGACTACGAGCAGTACTTC	CASSQDRGQDYEQYF
TRBV5-1	TRBJ1-3	TRBD1	.	14	TGCGCCAGCAGCGAGACAGGGTCTGGAAACACCATATATTTT	CASSETGSGNTIYF
TRBV19	TRBJ1-3	.	.	19	TGTGCCAGTAGTATAGATCGTCGGAGGCAGTCGAGCTCTGGAAACACCATATATTTT	CASSIDRRRQSSSGNTIYF
TRBV5-8	TRBJ1-3	.	.	15	TGTGCCAGCTTGGAGGGCATCTACTCTGGAAACACCATATATTTT	CASLEGIYSGNTIYF
TRBV7-2	TRBJ1-5	.	.	17	TGTGCCAGCAGCTTAGTTGGGGGGGGCATTCAGCATCAGCCCCAGCATTTT	CASSLVGGGIQHQPQHF
TRBV11-2	TRBJ2-1	.	.	13	TGTGCCAGCAGCCTCGGGTCCTACAATGAGCAGTTCTTC	CASSLGSYNEQFF
TRBV18	TRBJ1-4	.	.	13	TGTGCCAGCTCACCCGGCGGACAGTCGAAACTGTTTTTT	CASSPGGQSKLFF